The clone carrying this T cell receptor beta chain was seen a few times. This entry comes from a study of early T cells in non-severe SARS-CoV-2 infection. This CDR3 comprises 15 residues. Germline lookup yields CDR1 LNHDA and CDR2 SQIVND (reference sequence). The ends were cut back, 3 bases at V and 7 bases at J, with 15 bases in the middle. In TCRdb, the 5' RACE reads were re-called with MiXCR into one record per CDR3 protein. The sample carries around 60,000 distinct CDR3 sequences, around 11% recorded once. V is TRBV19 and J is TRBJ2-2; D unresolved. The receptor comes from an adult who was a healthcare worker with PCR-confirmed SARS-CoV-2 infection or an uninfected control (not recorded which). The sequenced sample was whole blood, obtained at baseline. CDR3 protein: CASSITDTTVGELFF. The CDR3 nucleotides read TGTGCCAGTAGTATCACCGACACGACGGTCGGGGAGCTGTTTTTT.